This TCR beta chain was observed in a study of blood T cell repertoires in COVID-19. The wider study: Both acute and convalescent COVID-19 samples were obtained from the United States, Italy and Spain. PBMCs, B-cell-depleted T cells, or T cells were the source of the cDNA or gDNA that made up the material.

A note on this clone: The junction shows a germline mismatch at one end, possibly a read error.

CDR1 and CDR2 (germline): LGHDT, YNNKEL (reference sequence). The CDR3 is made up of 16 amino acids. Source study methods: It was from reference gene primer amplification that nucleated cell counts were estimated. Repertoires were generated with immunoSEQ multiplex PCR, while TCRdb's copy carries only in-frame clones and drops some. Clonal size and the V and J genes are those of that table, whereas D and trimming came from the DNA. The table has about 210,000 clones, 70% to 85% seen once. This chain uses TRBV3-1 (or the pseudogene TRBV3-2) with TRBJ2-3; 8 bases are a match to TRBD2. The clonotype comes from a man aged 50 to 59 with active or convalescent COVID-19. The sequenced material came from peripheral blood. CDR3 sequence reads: CASSEEREPGVRYAVF. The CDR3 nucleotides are TGTGCCAGCAGCGAAGAGCGGGAGCCCGGCGTCAGATACGCAGTATTT.